This TCR beta chain was documented in a study of vaccination effects on CD4 cells after COVID-19. Whole-study results and caveats: By a late point after vaccination, infection- and vaccine-induced clones had shrunk markedly through clonal contraction.

Regarding this clone: Its antigen is not identified.

The data were produced by immunoSEQ multiplex PCR, yet TCRdb's version contains in-frame clones alone and is incomplete. The sample yields under 35,000 clones, roughly 63% seen once. The CDR3 runs 12 residues. Germline lookup yields CDR1 SEHNR and CDR2 FQNEAQ (reference sequence). V lost 5 bases and J 7 bases, leaving 11 bases between the germline ends. Using viral peptide pools, the ViraFEST assay grew out antigen-specific CD4+ T cells prior to sequencing. Following culture for roughly 10 days, CD4+ T cells were isolated. BNT162b2 vaccine or mRNA-1273 vaccine was given to participants in two doses. None of these healthy vaccinees had been infected with SARS-CoV-2 before vaccination. Approximately 2 million PBMC per well received 10 IU/ml IL-2 and approximately 10 ug/ml peptides in culture.

The sequence was collected from a human donor who received a COVID-19 vaccine. Sample: CD4+ T cells from PBMCs cultured with SARS-CoV-2 spike peptides, taken after COVID-19 vaccination. The V and J genes are TRBV7-9 and TRBJ1-1; D may be TRBD1 (5 bases). CDR3 in DNA: TGTGCCAGCAGCCGCGGTACAGGTGAAGCTTTCTTT. It specifies CASSRGTGEAFF.